This T cell receptor beta chain emerged from a study of breast tumors, draining lymph nodes, adjacent tissues. Samples came from axillary lymph nodes draining the breast cancer. A single record per CDR3 protein comes from TCRdb applying MiXCR to the multiplex PCR reads. The table has nearly 200,000 distinct CDR3 sequences, over 25% seen once. Study-wide points: Luminal-like breast cancer showed significantly higher tumor–nontumor repertoire similarity than basal-like. The data were judged consistent with most tumor T cells coming from lymph node and expanding in tumor. Tumor TCR diversity was below lymph nodes but above nontumor tissue.

Many counts were recorded for this clonotype. Its antigen is unidentified. This CDR3 contains 14 residues. V shed 10 bases and J 4 bases; nucleotides not matched to a gene: 7. The germline V gene has CDR1 MNHEY and CDR2 SVGAGI. The TCR sequence derives from a female donor with breast cancer. Some clones in this sample may be carry-over from other donors' samples. Sequenced: axillary lymph node tissue. The chain couples TRBV6-5 to TRBJ2-2; 9 bases are a match to TRBD1. The CDR3 reads CATWDREGTGELFF. The CDR3 nucleotides read TGTGCCACTTGGGACAGGGAGGGCACCGGGGAGCTGTTTTTT.